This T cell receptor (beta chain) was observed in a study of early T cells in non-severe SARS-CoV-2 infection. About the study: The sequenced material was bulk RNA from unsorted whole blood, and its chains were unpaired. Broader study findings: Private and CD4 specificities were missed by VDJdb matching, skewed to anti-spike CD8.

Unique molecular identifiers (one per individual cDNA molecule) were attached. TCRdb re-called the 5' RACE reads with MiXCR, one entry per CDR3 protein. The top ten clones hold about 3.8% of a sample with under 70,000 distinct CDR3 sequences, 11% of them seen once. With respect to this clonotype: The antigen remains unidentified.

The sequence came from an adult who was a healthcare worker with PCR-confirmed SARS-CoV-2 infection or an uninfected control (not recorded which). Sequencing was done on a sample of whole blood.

The CDR3 region has the DNA TGTGCCAGCAGCCAAGTATCGGGACAGAAAGACTATGGCTACACCTTC. Translated, it gives CASSQVSGQKDYGYTF. This chain joins TRBV3-1 and TRBJ1-2; 7 bases fit TRBD1. This CDR3 comprises 16 residues. Germline lookup yields CDR1 LGHDT and CDR2 YNNKEL (reference sequence). After removal of 1 base from V and 3 bases from J, the junction contained 8 bases not matched to a gene.